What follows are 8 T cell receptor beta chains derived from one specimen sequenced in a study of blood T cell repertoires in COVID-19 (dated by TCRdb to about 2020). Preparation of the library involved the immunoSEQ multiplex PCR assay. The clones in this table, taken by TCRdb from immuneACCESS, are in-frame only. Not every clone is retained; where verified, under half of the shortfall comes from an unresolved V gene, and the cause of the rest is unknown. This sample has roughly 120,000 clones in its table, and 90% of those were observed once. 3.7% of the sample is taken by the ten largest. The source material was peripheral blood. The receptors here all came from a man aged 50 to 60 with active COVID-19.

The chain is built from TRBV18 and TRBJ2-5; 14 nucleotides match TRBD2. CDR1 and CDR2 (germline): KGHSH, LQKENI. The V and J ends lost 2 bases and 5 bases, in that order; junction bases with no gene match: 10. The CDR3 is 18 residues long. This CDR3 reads CASSPAPVGTSGSETQYF. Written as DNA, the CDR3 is TGTGCCAGCTCACCAGCTCCCGTTGGGACTAGCGGGAGTGAGACCCAGTACTTC.

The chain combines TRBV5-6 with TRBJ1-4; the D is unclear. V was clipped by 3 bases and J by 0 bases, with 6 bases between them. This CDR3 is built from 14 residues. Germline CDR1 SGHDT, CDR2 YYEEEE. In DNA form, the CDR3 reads TGTGCCAGCAGCTCAGGCACAACTAATGAAAAACTGTTTTTT. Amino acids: CASSSGTTNEKLFF.

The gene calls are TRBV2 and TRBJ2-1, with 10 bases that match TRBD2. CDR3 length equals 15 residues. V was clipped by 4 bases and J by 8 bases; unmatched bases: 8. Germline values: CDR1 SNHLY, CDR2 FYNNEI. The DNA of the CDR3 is TGTGCCAGCAGTGGATCTAGCGGGGGCGGCTATGAGCAGTTCTTC. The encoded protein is CASSGSSGGGYEQFF. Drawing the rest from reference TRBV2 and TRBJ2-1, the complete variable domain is EPEVTQTPSHQVTQMGQEVILRCVPISNHLYFYWYRQILGQKVEFLVSFYNNEISEKSEIFDDQFSVERPDGSNFTLKIRSTKLEDSAMYFCASSGSSGGGYEQFFGPGTRLTVL.

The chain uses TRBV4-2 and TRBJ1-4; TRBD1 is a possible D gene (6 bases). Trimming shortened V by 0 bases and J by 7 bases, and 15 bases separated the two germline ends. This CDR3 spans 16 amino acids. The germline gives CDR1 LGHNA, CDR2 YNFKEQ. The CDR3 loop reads CASSQEVDRLIEKLFF. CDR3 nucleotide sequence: TGTGCCAGCAGCCAAGAGGTTGACAGGCTAATTGAAAAACTGTTTTTT.

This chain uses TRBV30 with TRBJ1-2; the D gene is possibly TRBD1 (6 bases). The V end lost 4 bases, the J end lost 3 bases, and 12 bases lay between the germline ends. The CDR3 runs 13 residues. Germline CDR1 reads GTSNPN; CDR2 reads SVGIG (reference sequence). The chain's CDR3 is CAWTPDSYYGYTF. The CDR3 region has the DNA TGTGCCTGGACCCCGGACAGTTACTATGGCTACACCTTC.

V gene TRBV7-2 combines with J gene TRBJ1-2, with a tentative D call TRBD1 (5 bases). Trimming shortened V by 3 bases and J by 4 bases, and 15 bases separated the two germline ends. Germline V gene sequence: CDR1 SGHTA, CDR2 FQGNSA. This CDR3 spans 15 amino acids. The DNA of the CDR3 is TGTGCCAGCAGCTTGGGGCAGCAAGGTTCCTATGGCTACACCTTC. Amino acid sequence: CASSLGQQGSYGYTF.

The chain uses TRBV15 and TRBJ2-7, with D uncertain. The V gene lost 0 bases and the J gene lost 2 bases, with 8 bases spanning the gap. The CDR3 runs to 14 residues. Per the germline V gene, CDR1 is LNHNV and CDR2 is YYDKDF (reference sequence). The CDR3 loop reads CATSRDARTYEQYF. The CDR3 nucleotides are TGTGCCACCAGCAGAGACGCTAGAACCTACGAGCAGTACTTC.

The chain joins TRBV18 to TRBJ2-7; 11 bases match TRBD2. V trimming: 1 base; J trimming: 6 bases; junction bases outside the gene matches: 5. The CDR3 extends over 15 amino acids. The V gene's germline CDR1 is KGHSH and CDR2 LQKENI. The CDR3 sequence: CASSPQTSGISEQYV. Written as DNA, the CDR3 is TGTGCCAGCTCACCACAGACTAGCGGGATTTCCGAGCAGTACGTC.